The 28 T cell receptor beta chains listed next were all sequenced from one sample in a study of CD8 T cells in ankylosing spondylitis. Findings of the study overall: Ankylosing spondylitis blood appeared to be characterized by a TCR beta motif of roughly eight highly homologous variants.

TCRdb ran MiXCR on the 5' RACE reads and lists one entry per CDR3 protein. The sample records more than 650,000 distinct CDR3 sequences, 12% being singletons. The antigens for these receptors are not known. Sequenced input: blood, either unsorted or a sorted T cell fraction (not recorded which). The receptors derive from a male donor with ankylosing spondylitis.

J is TRBJ2-7 and V is TRBV18, with no clear D. V shed 6 bases and J shed 7 bases, with 19 bases lying between them. Per the germline V gene, CDR1 is KGHSH and CDR2 is LQKENI. The CDR3 spans 14 residues. CDR3 amino acids: CASSLENGSREQYF. CDR3 bases: TGTGCCAGCTCGCTAGAGAACGGGTCGAGGGAGCAGTACTTC.

The chain recombines TRBV3-1 with TRBJ2-5; 12 nucleotides line up with TRBD2. Trimming at V came to 1 base and at J to 5 bases, leaving 5 bases not matched to a gene. The CDR3 covers 16 residues. The germline CDR1 and CDR2 sequences are LGHDT and YNNKEL (reference sequence). CDR3 sequence (DNA): TGTGCCAGCAGCCAAGGTCTAGCGGGAGGGTCGGAGACCCAGTACTTC. Its translation is CASSQGLAGGSETQYF.

This clonotype was found a few times. This sequence joins TRBV2 and TRBJ2-1; TRBD2 aligns across 10 bases. The CDR3 sequence is 14 residues long. The V gene's germline CDR1 is SNHLY and CDR2 FYNNEI. The junction had 10 bases not matched to a gene; V was cut back by 4 bases and J by 13 bases. In DNA form, the CDR3 reads TGTGCCAGCAGTGGCCTAACTAGCGGGATGCCTCAGTTCTTC. It translates to CASSGLTSGMPQFF.

This clonotype was counted a few times. The chain couples TRBV4-3 to TRBJ2-7; 8 nucleotides line up with TRBD1. This CDR3 spans 15 amino acids. V was pared by 3 bases and J by 3 bases, with 7 bases of the junction left unmatched. Germline CDR1 LGHNA, CDR2 YSLEER. The CDR3 here is CASSQAGTGDYEQYF. CDR3 in DNA: TGCGCCAGCAGCCAGGCCGGGACAGGCGACTACGAGCAGTACTTC.

This clonotype was found a few times. The V gene is TRBV7-2, the J gene TRBJ2-3; D remains ambiguous. This CDR3 comprises 15 residues. Germline V lookup: CDR1 SGHTA, CDR2 FQGNSA. Trimming pared 0 bases from V and 0 bases from J, leaving 7 bases between. CDR3 nucleotide sequence: TGTGCCAGCAGCTTAGCCCGGGCTAGCACAGATACGCAGTATTTT. Its translation is CASSLARASTDTQYF. Full variable domain (missing parts from reference TRBV7-2 and TRBJ2-3): GAGVSQSPSNKVTEKGKDVELRCDPISGHTALYWYRQSLGQGLEFLIYFQGNSAPDKSGLPSDRFSAERTGGSVSTLTIQRTQQEDSAVYLCASSLARASTDTQYFGPGTRLTVL.

This clonotype was seen a few times. This chain joins TRBV25-1 and TRBJ2-1; 8 bases are shared with TRBD2. CDR1 and CDR2 from the germline V gene are MGHDK and SYGVNS. V was pared by 2 bases and J by 0 bases, with 9 bases of the junction left unmatched. This CDR3 region has 18 residues. CDR3 sequence: CASSERGAGGPSYNEQFF. The CDR3 DNA reads as TGTGCCAGCAGTGAAAGAGGGGCGGGAGGTCCCTCCTACAATGAGCAGTTCTTC. Looking up the rest from reference TRBV25-1 and TRBJ2-1 gives the full variable domain: EADIYQTPRYLVIGTGKKITLECSQTMGHDKMYWYQQDPGMELHLIHYSYGVNSTEKGDLSSESTVSRIRTEHFPLTLESARPSHTSQYLCASSERGAGGPSYNEQFFGPGTRLTVL.

The V and J genes are TRBV7-2 and TRBJ2-3; tentative D call: TRBD1 (5 bases). The germline V gene has CDR1 SGHTA and CDR2 FQGNSA. The CDR3 spans 12 residues. Trimming shortened V by 2 bases and J by 8 bases, and 8 bases separated the two germline ends. The CDR3 region is CASSLLRGTQYF. The CDR3 DNA is TGTGCCAGCAGCTTATTAAGGGGTACGCAGTATTTT. The complete variable domain, with remaining parts taken from reference TRBV7-2 and TRBJ2-3, reads GAGVSQSPSNKVTEKGKDVELRCDPISGHTALYWYRQSLGQGLEFLIYFQGNSAPDKSGLPSDRFSAERTGGSVSTLTIQRTQQEDSAVYLCASSLLRGTQYFGPGTRLTVL.

The chain carries TRBV20-1 and TRBJ2-3; D gene unclear. Germline V gene data show CDR1 as DFQATT and CDR2 as SNEGSKA (reference sequence). V was trimmed by 2 bases and J by 4 bases, leaving 4 bases between them. The CDR3 spans 11 residues. CDR3 sequence: CSARPADTQYF. The CDR3 region has the DNA TGCAGTGCTAGACCGGCAGATACGCAGTATTTT.

The chain joins TRBV27 to TRBJ1-1; TRBD1 aligns across 8 bases. V was clipped by 5 bases and J by 4 bases; unmatched bases: 6. The CDR3 has 14 amino acids. Germline CDR1 reads MNHEY; CDR2 reads SMNVEV (reference sequence). CDR3 sequence reads: CASSPGGGFTEAFF. As DNA, the CDR3 is TGTGCCAGCAGTCCAGGGGGCGGTTTCACTGAAGCTTTCTTT.

This clonotype occurred many times. The chain combines TRBV20-1 with TRBJ1-5; D remains ambiguous. There are 14 residues in the CDR3. Germline V gene data show CDR1 as DFQATT and CDR2 as SNEGSKA (reference sequence). The ends were cut back, 6 bases at V and 3 bases at J, with 15 bases in the middle. CDR3 DNA: TGCAGTGCCAAAGCTATGCTACTCAATCAGCCCCAGCATTTT. It yields the protein CSAKAMLLNQPQHF.

The V call is TRBV5-4, the J call TRBJ2-1, with 9 nucleotides matching TRBD2. The ends lost 6 bases at V and 8 bases at J; junction bases unmatched: 6. The CDR3 has 13 residues. The germline gives CDR1 SGHNT, CDR2 YYREEE (reference sequence). The DNA for the CDR3 is TGTGCCAGCATAAAGCGGGGGGCCGATGAGCAGTTCTTC. Translation: CASIKRGADEQFF.

The chain has TRBV3-1 and TRBJ1-1; D is uncertain. V lost 0 bases to trimming and J lost 9 bases, with 8 bases between them. Germline values: CDR1 LGHDT, CDR2 YNNKEL (reference sequence). The CDR3 consists of 12 residues. CDR3 residues: CASSQEAGKAFF. CDR3 in DNA: TGTGCCAGCAGCCAAGAAGCCGGGAAAGCTTTCTTT.

This clonotype has a handful of counts. The chain couples TRBV20-1 to TRBJ2-1; D unclear. Germline lookup yields CDR1 DFQATT and CDR2 SNEGSKA (reference sequence). V lost 5 bases to trimming and J lost 0 bases, with 20 bases between them. This CDR3 comprises 17 residues. The CDR3 loop reads CSAPPPFTSSSYNEQFF. The CDR3 DNA reads TGCAGTGCTCCCCCACCCTTCACGAGCTCCTCCTACAATGAGCAGTTCTTC.

V gene TRBV4-3 combines with J gene TRBJ2-3; 7 bases are a match to TRBD2. The J segment lost 1 base and the V segment lost 4 bases, leaving 8 bases of the junction unmatched. This CDR3 is 16 amino acids long. Germline loops: CDR1 LGHNA, CDR2 YSLEER. CDR3 in DNA: TGCGCCAGCAGCCGAAGGACTAGGATTGGCACAGATACGCAGTATTTT. Amino acid sequence: CASSRRTRIGTDTQYF.

The CDR3 spells CASSPGGNSYEQYF. The CDR3, as DNA: TGTGCCAGCAGCCCGGGGGGGAACTCCTACGAGCAGTACTTC. The chain is built from TRBV5-6 and TRBJ2-7; the match to TRBD2 covers 8 bases. CDR3 length equals 14 residues. CDR1 is SGHDT, CDR2 YYEEEE, per germline. The V and J ends lost 4 bases and 0 bases, in that order; junction bases with no gene match: 3. Drawing the rest from reference TRBV5-6 and TRBJ2-7, the complete variable domain is DAGVTQSPTHLIKTRGQQVTLRCSPKSGHDTVSWYQQALGQGPQFIFQYYEEEERQRGNFPDRFSGHQFPNYSSELNVNALLLGDSALYLCASSPGGNSYEQYFGPGTRLTVT.

The table lists this clonotype with many counts. The chain carries TRBV27 and TRBJ2-3; D not resolved. The CDR3 spans 14 residues. Germline loops: CDR1 MNHEY, CDR2 SMNVEV (reference sequence). Trimming shortened V by 1 base and J by 0 bases, and 5 bases separated the two germline ends. The CDR3 region is CASSLFGSTDTQYF. DNA for the CDR3: TGTGCCAGCAGTTTATTCGGAAGCACAGATACGCAGTATTTT.

This clonotype has a single count. This chain connects TRBV6-2 or TRBV6-3 to TRBJ2-7; D perhaps matches TRBD1 (6 bases). V gave up 2 bases and J gave up 11 bases, with 10 bases separating them. The CDR3 runs to 11 residues. Per germline, CDR1 MNHEY and CDR2 SVGEGT. The CDR3 sequence: CASSYRTGKYF. The CDR3 coding sequence is TGTGCCAGCAGTTACCGAACAGGGAAGTACTTC.

Of note for this clonotype: A read error may be the cause here, since a much bigger clone is one base away. This sequence joins TRBV29-1 and TRBJ2-1; a possible D gene is TRBD2 (5 bases). This CDR3 is built from 14 residues. Germline-derived CDR1 and CDR2 are SQVTM and ANQGSEA. The V gene lost 6 bases and the J gene lost 6 bases, with 18 bases spanning the gap. The CDR3 reads CSVAGSRISNEQFF. The CDR3 DNA follows: TGCAGCGTGGCGGGTAGCCGAATCTCCAATGAGCAGTTCTTC.

The rearrangement uses TRBV9 and TRBJ2-1, with TRBD1 as a possible D gene (6 bases). Germline CDR1 SGDLS, CDR2 YYNGEE. This CDR3 has 16 residues. Trimming took off 0 bases at V and 1 base at J, with 11 bases between the two ends. DNA of the CDR3: TGTGCCAGCAGCGTAGTGGACAGCACGTCCTACAATGAGCAGTTCTTC. Its protein is CASSVVDSTSYNEQFF.

This clonotype was detected only a few times. The chain couples TRBV5-6 to TRBJ1-1; TRBD1 might be the D (6 bases). Trimming shortened V by 3 bases and J by 5 bases, and 17 bases separated the two germline ends. The CDR3 totals 15 residues. Per the germline V gene, CDR1 is SGHDT and CDR2 is YYEEEE. CDR3 sequence: CASSWPSQGLTEAFF. As DNA, the CDR3 is TGTGCCAGCAGCTGGCCGTCCCAGGGGCTGACTGAAGCTTTCTTT.

This clonotype was recorded at least ten times. This chain links TRBV5-1 with TRBJ1-1; 8 bases are a match to TRBD1. Germline loops: CDR1 SGHRS, CDR2 YFSETQ. Germline trimming cut 6 bases from V and 4 bases from J; bases unmatched to any gene: 8. The CDR3 runs 14 residues. In DNA, the CDR3 is TGCGCCAGCACCTCCTCAACAGGGGGCACTGAAGCTTTCTTT. It codes for CASTSSTGGTEAFF.

This clonotype turned up a few times. This sequence joins TRBV18 and TRBJ2-6, with D possibly being TRBD2 (5 bases). The CDR3 contains 16 residues. Germline CDR1 is KGHSH and CDR2 is LQKENI. Trimming shortened V by 1 base and J by 0 bases, and 7 bases separated the two germline ends. The CDR3 is CASSPQAGSGANVLTF. CDR3 bases: TGTGCCAGCTCACCACAGGCGGGCTCTGGGGCCAACGTCCTGACTTTC.

The J gene is TRBJ2-7, the V gene TRBV28; D possibly matches TRBD1 or TRBD2 (6 bases each). The CDR3 spans 13 residues. Trimming left V 6 bases short and J 7 bases short, with 16 bases between. The germline V gene encodes CDR1 MDHEN and CDR2 SYDVKM. In DNA, the CDR3 is TGTGCCAGCAGGGTGACTAGTAGGGGGGAGCAGTACTTC. The encoded protein is CASRVTSRGEQYF.

The chain joins TRBV14 to TRBJ2-3; D possibly corresponds to TRBD2 (5 bases). The germline V and J ends were trimmed by 0 bases and 12 bases, with 13 bases remaining between them. The germline CDR1 and CDR2 sequences are SGHDN and FVKESK. This CDR3 has 13 amino acids. The CDR3 DNA sequence: TGTGCCAGCAGCCAAGACTGGCTAGCAAGACAGTATTTT. It encodes CASSQDWLARQYF.

This clonotype was counted many times. The chain carries TRBV20-1 and TRBJ1-2; TRBD1 is a possible D gene (6 bases). CDR1 is DFQATT, CDR2 SNEGSKA, per germline (reference sequence). The CDR3 extends over 13 amino acids. In DNA, the CDR3 is TGCAGCGCACGACAGGATGGTAACTATGGCTACACCTTC. As protein: CSARQDGNYGYTF.

This clonotype was seen a few times. The chain has TRBV20-1 and TRBJ2-3, with unresolved D. This CDR3 contains 14 residues. Per the germline V gene, CDR1 is DFQATT and CDR2 is SNEGSKA (reference sequence). Between the trimmed V and J ends, which lost 4 bases and 3 bases, there was a span of 14 bases. In DNA form, the CDR3 reads TGCAGTGCTATCTTATTAGTTCCTACAGATACGCAGTATTTT. It yields the protein CSAILLVPTDTQYF.

Regarding this clonotype: A read error may produce the germline difference seen at one junction end. The chain uses TRBV7-6 and TRBJ1-4; D unresolved. The CDR3 covers 13 residues. CDR1 is SGHVS, CDR2 FNYEAQ, per germline. As DNA, the CDR3 is TGTGCTAGCAGCTTCGGTGAGGATGAAAAACTGTTTTTT. Residues: CASSFGEDEKLFF.

This clonotype appeared a few times. This chain connects TRBV6-4 to TRBJ1-2, with TRBD1 matching over 8 bases. Germline lookup yields CDR1 MRHNA and CDR2 SNTAGT. After removal of 10 bases from V and 4 bases from J, the junction contained 17 bases not matched to a gene. There are 16 residues in the CDR3. The CDR3 DNA follows: TGTGCCACCTTAACCGTGGACAGGGCCAAGGTCTATGGCTACACCTTC. It specifies CATLTVDRAKVYGYTF.